Below, 3 T cell receptor beta chains from the same sample are listed, as sequenced in a study of blood T cell repertoires in COVID-19. Profiled with immunoSEQ multiplex PCR; TCRdb holds only in-frame clones, not every one. This sample carries tens of thousands of clones, around four fifths of them seen once, and the ten largest clones take roughly two fifths. Sequencing used peripheral blood. These receptors were taken from a human donor in a cohort sampled during active COVID-19.

This clone has only one observation. The J gene is TRBJ2-5, the V gene TRBV5-1; D might be TRBD1 (5 bases). This CDR3 is 17 amino acids long. Trimming shortened V by 1 base and J by 4 bases, and 20 bases separated the two germline ends. CDR1 is SGHRS, CDR2 YFSETQ, per germline. For the CDR3, the DNA is TGCGCCAGCAGCTTGCACAGGTCCGGAGATTTGATAGAGACCCAGTACTTC. Encoded protein: CASSLHRSGDLIETQYF.

The chain combines TRBV4-2 with TRBJ1-3; D is ambiguous. The germline CDR1 and CDR2 sequences are LGHNA and YNFKEQ. The CDR3 length is 14 residues. The germline V and J ends were trimmed by 4 bases and 4 bases, with 11 bases remaining between them. This CDR3 reads CASSLMALGNTIYF. CDR3 DNA sequence: TGTGCCAGCAGCCTAATGGCCTTGGGAAACACCATATATTTT.

The chain joins TRBV2 to TRBJ2-7, with unresolved D. The germline V gene encodes CDR1 SNHLY and CDR2 FYNNEI. There are 13 residues in the CDR3. V was shortened by 2 bases and J by 5 bases, with 10 bases between the two germline ends. The CDR3 nucleotides are TGTGCCAGCAGTGAACCCTACCAGGACGAGCAGTACGTC. Translating gives CASSEPYQDEQYV.